This T cell receptor beta chain was captured in a study of blood T cell repertoires in COVID-19. A single count supports this clone. Generated by immunoSEQ multiplex PCR, the TCRdb table keeps only in-frame clones and is missing some. Of about 180,000 clones in the sample, around 83% were seen once. The V gene lost 6 bases and the J gene lost 1 base, with 10 bases spanning the gap. Germline CDR1 LNHDA, CDR2 SQIVND (reference sequence). The CDR3 runs 13 residues. Sample: peripheral blood. The chain employs TRBV19 and TRBJ2-7, with D tentatively TRBD1 (6 bases). The clonotype was recovered from a woman in her 30s with active or convalescent COVID-19. CDR3 amino acids: CASRGQISYEQYF. The CDR3 bases are TGTGCCAGTAGAGGACAGATATCCTACGAGCAGTACTTC.